The 32 T cell receptor beta chains below all came from one sample that was sequenced in a study of beta chain features in type 1 diabetes. Antigen specificity for these receptors is unknown. Study-level results: Shortening of TCRB CDR3s, moderate but significant, appeared in all four CD4+ subsets of Type 1 diabetes patients.

Investigators reverse transcribed all isolated RNA, so they sequenced expressed TCRB transcripts. Libraries were prepared by immunoSEQ multiplex PCR; TCRdb keeps only in-frame clonotypes and omits some of them. This sample has 500,000 to 800,000 clones, with 9.5% to 15% found just once. The sample consisted of naive CD4+ T cells from blood. The receptors stem from a man between 25 and 39 years old with type 1 diabetes.

This chain joins TRBV29-1 and TRBJ2-5; tentatively, D is TRBD1 or TRBD2 (5 bases each). Germline V gene data show CDR1 as SQVTM and CDR2 as ANQGSEA. This CDR3 region has 13 residues. With 4 bases removed from V and 4 bases from J, the gap between germline ends came to 13 bases. This chain's CDR3 is CSVVGEEVETQYF. CDR3 coding DNA: TGCAGCGTTGTGGGGGAAGAGGTAGAGACCCAGTACTTC. The full variable domain, rest sourced from reference TRBV29-1 and TRBJ2-5, is SAVISQKPSRDICQRGTSLTIQCQVDSQVTMMFWYRQQPGQSLTLIATANQGSEATYESGFVIDKFPISRPNLTFSTLTVSNMSPEDSSIYLCSVVGEEVETQYFGPGTRLLVL.

Of note for this clone: Other DNA sequences in the sample encode the same CDR3. The chain uses TRBV7-2 and TRBJ1-4; D possibly corresponds to TRBD1 (6 bases). V was cut by 7 bases and J by 0 bases, with 9 bases left in between. This CDR3 is built from 14 residues. CDR1 and CDR2 from the germline V gene are SGHTA and FQGNSA. CDR3 residues: CASTRQATNEKLFF. The DNA of the CDR3 is TGTGCCAGCACTAGACAGGCAACTAATGAAAAACTGTTTTTT.

The gene calls are TRBV6-1 and TRBJ2-3, with D unresolved. The length of the CDR3 is 15 residues. The germline CDR1 and CDR2 sequences are MNHNS and SASEGT. V lost 3 bases to trimming and J lost 2 bases, with 12 bases between them. CDR3 sequence reads: CASSESASLTDTQYF. The CDR3 nucleotides are TGTGCCAGCAGTGAGTCCGCATCCCTCACAGATACGCAGTATTTT.

This chain joins TRBV5-1 and TRBJ2-1; 7 nucleotides align to TRBD2. The V and J ends lost 1 base and 7 bases, in that order; junction bases with no gene match: 8. Germline lookup yields CDR1 SGHRS and CDR2 YFSETQ. This CDR3 region has 15 residues. The CDR3 here is CASSLNWYGGNEQFF. As DNA, the CDR3 is TGCGCCAGCAGCTTGAATTGGTACGGGGGGAATGAGCAGTTCTTC.

The chain links TRBV29-1 to TRBJ1-1; unclear D gene. CDR3 length equals 13 residues. Germline CDR1 SQVTM, CDR2 ANQGSEA. CDR3 sequence reads: CSTKEGLNTEAFF. CDR3 bases: TGCAGTACCAAGGAGGGTTTGAACACTGAAGCTTTCTTT.

The chain carries TRBV4-3 and TRBJ2-2; D gene ambiguous. Germline CDR1 is LGHNA and CDR2 is YSLEER. V was cut by 1 base and J by 6 bases, with 6 bases left in between. The CDR3 contains 13 residues. CDR3 sequence reads: CASSQGESGELFF. In nucleotides, the CDR3 is TGCGCCAGCAGCCAAGGGGAATCCGGGGAGCTGTTTTTT.

The rearrangement joins TRBV2 to TRBJ1-6, with 10 bases identical to TRBD1. The V segment lost 6 bases and the J segment 6 bases; nucleotides outside the gene matches: 5. The germline V gene has CDR1 SNHLY and CDR2 FYNNEI. This CDR3 has 15 amino acids. The CDR3 sequence: CASRRQGASNSPLHF. CDR3 DNA sequence: TGTGCCAGCAGACGACAGGGGGCAAGTAATTCACCCCTCCACTTT.

The chain links TRBV27 to TRBJ1-2; D gene ambiguous. Trimming took off 6 bases at V and 5 bases at J, with 16 bases between the two ends. The germline V gene encodes CDR1 MNHEY and CDR2 SMNVEV (reference sequence). There are 14 residues in the CDR3. CDR3 loop: CASRAGLPPYGYTF. Here the CDR3 DNA reads TGTGCCAGCAGGGCCGGACTGCCTCCGTATGGCTACACCTTC.

There are a few counts of this clone. One junction end disagrees with the germline gene, perhaps due to a read error. This chain links TRBV7-7 with TRBJ2-2, with 7 bases identical to TRBD2. This CDR3 comprises 17 residues. Germline V lookup: CDR1 SSHAT, CDR2 FNYEAQ (reference sequence). In DNA, the CDR3 is TGTGCTAGCAGCCCCCACGGGCGGGGGTCGAACACCGGGGAGCTGTTTTTT. Translated, it gives CASSPHGRGSNTGELFF.

J is TRBJ1-1 and V is TRBV7-2, with a weak D call TRBD1 (5 bases). The CDR3 sequence is 14 residues long. The V end lost 4 bases, the J end lost 4 bases, and 13 bases lay between the germline ends. Germline values: CDR1 SGHTA, CDR2 FQGNSA. The CDR3 coding sequence is TGTGCCAGCAGCTGGAATCAGGGCGGCACTGAAGCTTTCTTT. Translating gives CASSWNQGGTEAFF.

This chain uses TRBV2 with TRBJ2-1, with a tentative D call TRBD1 (6 bases). V was cut by 5 bases and J by 5 bases, with 16 bases left in between. The CDR3 extends over 15 amino acids. Germline V CDR1 and CDR2: SNHLY, FYNNEI. CDR3 protein: CASSKDGQTNNEQFF. The CDR3 nucleotides read TGTGCCAGCAGTAAGGACGGACAGACTAACAATGAGCAGTTCTTC.

The genes are TRBV28 and TRBJ1-6; 10 nucleotides agree with TRBD1. Per the germline V gene, CDR1 is MDHEN and CDR2 is SYDVKM. There are 14 residues in the CDR3. Trimming cost V 8 bases and J 7 bases; bases outside gene matches: 5. For the CDR3, the DNA is TGTGCCAGCGGGCCGGGACAGGGGAATTCACCCCTCCACTTT. This translates into CASGPGQGNSPLHF.

The rearrangement uses TRBV4-2 and TRBJ2-1; D is unresolved. The CDR3 has 16 amino acids. Germline loops: CDR1 LGHNA, CDR2 YNFKEQ. V was cut by 1 base and J by 0 bases, with 10 bases left in between. This CDR3 is CASSQGRWSSYNEQFF. The CDR3 nucleotides are TGTGCCAGCAGCCAAGGTCGGTGGAGCTCCTACAATGAGCAGTTCTTC.

This chain links TRBV27 with TRBJ2-5; a weak D match, TRBD1 (7 bases). V gave up 6 bases and J gave up 3 bases, with 17 bases separating them. Germline V CDR1 and CDR2: MNHEY, SMNVEV (reference sequence). CDR3 length: 15 residues. The CDR3: CASSPHRGGEETQYF. CDR3 bases: TGTGCCAGCAGCCCCCACAGGGGAGGAGAAGAGACCCAGTACTTC.

In regard to this clone: Other nucleotide sequences from this sample produce the same CDR3. This chain connects TRBV9 to TRBJ2-5; D gene unclear. Germline V gene data show CDR1 as SGDLS and CDR2 as YYNGEE. The CDR3 covers 13 residues. V dropped 0 bases and J dropped 2 bases, with 5 bases sitting between them. CDR3 loop: CASSVGLQETQYF. As DNA, the CDR3 is TGTGCCAGCAGCGTAGGACTTCAAGAGACCCAGTACTTC.

This clone showed up just a few times. The rearrangement joins TRBV10-3 to TRBJ2-1, with TRBD2 as a possible D gene (7 bases). The V gene's germline CDR1 is ENHRY and CDR2 SYGVKD. This CDR3 spans 16 amino acids. With 3 bases removed from V and 6 bases from J, the gap between germline ends came to 18 bases. CDR3 sequence: CAISESPAGATNEQFF. Written as DNA, the CDR3 is TGTGCCATCAGTGAATCTCCCGCGGGGGCGACCAATGAGCAGTTCTTC.

This chain links TRBV4-2 with TRBJ2-2; D not resolved. V was trimmed by 4 bases and J by 3 bases, leaving 12 bases between them. Germline CDR1 is LGHNA and CDR2 is YNFKEQ. The CDR3 sequence is 15 residues long. The CDR3 region is CASSPRGDYTGELFF. The DNA for the CDR3 is TGTGCCAGCAGCCCCCGAGGAGACTACACCGGGGAGCTGTTTTTT.

The sample holds a few counts of this clone. The CDR3 nucleotides are TGTGCCAGCAGCGCCGGGACAGGACGGGGAGAGACCCAGTACTTC. The encoded protein is CASSAGTGRGETQYF. V and J are TRBV9 and TRBJ2-5, with 8 nucleotides matching TRBD1. The CDR3 is 15 residues long. Per the germline V gene, CDR1 is SGDLS and CDR2 is YYNGEE. Trimming cost V 3 bases and J 4 bases; bases outside gene matches: 8.

This chain uses TRBV7-9 with TRBJ1-5; tentative D call: TRBD1 (6 bases). The germline V and J ends were trimmed by 5 bases and 4 bases, with 15 bases remaining between them. The CDR3 is 15 residues long. Germline CDR1 reads SEHNR; CDR2 reads FQNEAQ (reference sequence). The CDR3: CASSPGSDRNQPQHF. The DNA of the CDR3 is TGTGCCAGCAGCCCCGGCTCGGACAGAAATCAGCCCCAGCATTTT.

This clone showed up just a few times. The chain uses TRBV28 and TRBJ2-2; a weak D match, TRBD1 (5 bases). Germline-derived CDR1 and CDR2 are MDHEN and SYDVKM. The CDR3 has 17 amino acids. V lost 3 bases and J 4 bases, leaving 18 bases between the germline ends. The CDR3 region has the DNA TGTGCCAGCAGTTTGAGCACTCATACAGGATCCACCGGGGAGCTGTTTTTT. It yields the protein CASSLSTHTGSTGELFF.

This clone was counted between two and nine times. The V gene is TRBV6-5, the J gene TRBJ2-7; tentative D call: TRBD1 (5 bases). Looked up from germline, CDR1 is MNHEY and CDR2 is SVGAGI. Trimming left V 5 bases short and J 2 bases short, with 10 bases between. CDR3 length: 13 amino acids. In DNA, the CDR3 is TGTGCCAGCAGTGTGGACACCCCCTACGAGCAGTACTTC. Amino acids: CASSVDTPYEQYF.

V is TRBV30 and J is TRBJ2-1; no clear D gene. The CDR3 runs 11 residues. The V and J ends lost 4 bases and 9 bases respectively, with 10 bases between them. Germline CDR1 GTSNPN, CDR2 SVGIG (reference sequence). The CDR3 sequence is CAWTLFGEQFF. Written as DNA, the CDR3 is TGTGCCTGGACCCTGTTTGGTGAGCAGTTCTTC.

In its sample, this clone was seen a few times. The genes are TRBV23-1 and TRBJ2-4; weak D call: TRBD2 (5 bases). TRBV23-1 is identified as an open reading frame with a role that is uncertain. This CDR3 has 15 residues. V lost 0 bases, J lost 0 bases, and 6 bases lay in between. DNA of the CDR3: TGCGCCAGCAGTCAATCGAGGGTAGCCAAAAACATTCAGTACTTC. It codes for CASSQSRVAKNIQYF.

This clone was seen a handful of times. The chain links TRBV18 to TRBJ2-7; D is undetermined. The germline V and J ends were trimmed by 3 bases and 3 bases, with 9 bases remaining between them. The length of the CDR3 is 13 residues. The V gene's germline CDR1 is KGHSH and CDR2 LQKENI. Here the CDR3 reads CASSPTQNYEQYF. CDR3 coding DNA: TGTGCCAGCTCACCGACACAGAACTACGAGCAGTACTTC.

The chain employs TRBV19 and TRBJ1-5; D uncertain. There are 14 residues in the CDR3. CDR1 and CDR2 (germline): LNHDA, SQIVND (reference sequence). With 2 bases removed from V and 3 bases from J, the gap between germline ends came to 8 bases. The CDR3 bases are TGTGCCAGTAGTATAAAACAGAACAATCAGCCCCAGCATTTT. Translated: CASSIKQNNQPQHF.

This clone was seen more than once but under ten times. The chain employs TRBV25-1 and TRBJ2-3, with TRBD2 matching over 14 bases. The V gene's germline CDR1 is MGHDK and CDR2 SYGVNS. The CDR3 length is 16 residues. After removal of 3 bases from V and 5 bases from J, the junction contained 4 bases not matched to a gene. In DNA form, the CDR3 reads TGTGCCAGCAGTGAGCGACTAGCGGGGGGGCAAGATACGCAGTATTTT. This codes for CASSERLAGGQDTQYF.

The sample holds a few counts of this clone. Other DNA sequences in this sample translate to the same CDR3. The chain carries TRBV30 and TRBJ1-6; no clear D. This CDR3 has 12 amino acids. Germline V gene sequence: CDR1 GTSNPN, CDR2 SVGIG (reference sequence). The ends were cut back, 1 base at V and 7 bases at J, with 5 bases in the middle. The CDR3 DNA reads as TGTGCCTGGAGTGGGGAGAATTCACCCCTCCACTTT. Its protein product is CAWSGENSPLHF.

This sequence joins TRBV11-2 and TRBJ2-7; D is possibly TRBD2 (7 bases). The CDR3 is 14 amino acids. The V gene's germline CDR1 is SGHAT and CDR2 FQNNGV. Deletions cut 5 bases from V and 3 bases from J, with 14 bases between. This CDR3 is CASSRGAGNYEQYF. The CDR3 bases are TGTGCCAGCAGCCGGGGGGCAGGGAACTACGAGCAGTACTTC.

J is TRBJ2-7 and V is TRBV6-1; D might be TRBD1 (5 bases). Per germline, CDR1 MNHNS and CDR2 SASEGT. The V end was cut by 7 bases, the J end by 1 base, with 17 bases between. The CDR3 consists of 15 residues. In DNA form, the CDR3 reads TGTGCCAGCACCGAGTCCGCCAGGGCTTCCTACGAGCAGTACTTC. Translated, it gives CASTESARASYEQYF.

In its sample, this clone was seen a few times. The gene calls are TRBV7-2 and TRBJ2-3, with D unclear. Deletions cut 5 bases from V and 2 bases from J, with 5 bases between. This CDR3 contains 12 residues. Per the germline V gene, CDR1 is SGHTA and CDR2 is FQGNSA. CDR3 DNA sequence: TGTGCCAGCAGCCCTCCCACAGATACGCAGTATTTT. This codes for CASSPPTDTQYF.

A word on this clone: Other DNA sequences of this sample code for an identical CDR3. The gene calls are TRBV4-1 and TRBJ2-5; D ambiguous. CDR1 is MGHRA and CDR2 is YSYEKL in the germline V gene. V lost 1 base and J 3 bases, leaving 6 bases between the germline ends. The CDR3 covers 13 residues. CDR3 sequence reads: CASSQGTEETQYF. The CDR3 DNA reads TGCGCCAGCAGCCAAGGGACCGAAGAGACCCAGTACTTC.

The V gene is TRBV4-3, the J gene TRBJ2-1, with 7 bases that match TRBD1. V lost 0 bases and J lost 3; bases outside the gene matches: 5. CDR3 length equals 16 residues. Germline-derived CDR1 and CDR2 are LGHNA and YSLEER. CDR3 nucleotide sequence: TGCGCCAGCAGCCAAGAGACAGGGACCAACTACAATGAGCAGTTCTTC. This sequence encodes CASSQETGTNYNEQFF.